This T cell receptor (gamma chain) was captured in a study of γδ T cells in repeated Plasmodium falciparum infection. Study-level background: Some Malian samples span acute malaria episodes; others come from no-transmission periods.

Bulk repertoires came from Vgamma9/Vdelta2+ or Vdelta2-negative gammadelta T cells flow-sorted from PBMC. TCRdb reprocessed the multiplex PCR reads through CATT. The table records tens of thousands of gamma-chain clones, around 3% of them present only once. This clone has at least ten counts. The antigen remains unidentified. This likely reflects a read error, since a far larger clone is one base away. The sample has other DNA sequences that encode this CDR3 too. CDR1 is VINAFY, CDR2 YDVSNSKD, per germline. There are 16 residues in the CDR3. Study conclusions and caveats: In Vdelta2-negative, largely Vdelta1+, gammadelta repertoires, repeated controlled infections appeared to drive clonal selection waves.

The specimen was gamma-delta T cells from blood. This chain uses TRGV5 with TRGJP2. The sequence came from a pool of human donors (malaria-infected and uninfected, not separated). The CDR3 bases are TGTGCCACCTGGGACAGGCTTAGTCGTAGGATTTGGATCAAGACGTTC. The encoded protein is CATWDRLSRRIWIKTF.